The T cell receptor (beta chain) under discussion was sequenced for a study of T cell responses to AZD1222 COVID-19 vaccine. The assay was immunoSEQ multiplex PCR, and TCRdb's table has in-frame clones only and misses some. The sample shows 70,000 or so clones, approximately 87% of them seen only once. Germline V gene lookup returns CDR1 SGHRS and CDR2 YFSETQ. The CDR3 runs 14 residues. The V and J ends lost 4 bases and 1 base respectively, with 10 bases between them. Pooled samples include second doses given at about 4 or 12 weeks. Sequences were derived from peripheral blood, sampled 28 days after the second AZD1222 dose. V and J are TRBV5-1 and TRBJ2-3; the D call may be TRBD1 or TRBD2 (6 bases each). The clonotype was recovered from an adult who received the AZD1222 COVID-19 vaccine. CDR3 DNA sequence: TGCGCCAGCAGCCCGGGGGCGGGCACAGATACGCAGTATTTT. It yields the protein CASSPGAGTDTQYF.